Presented here are 31 T cell receptor beta chains from one specimen sequenced in a study of cytomegalovirus exposure and HLA in healthy donors. PCR was performed using 60 Vbeta and 13 Jbeta primers. Sequenced by immunoSEQ multiplex PCR; TCRdb stores in-frame clones only, minus some. Here the sample spans 100,000 or so clones, 65% to 75% being singletons. Source material: PBMCs. These receptors were obtained from a woman under 30 in good health and CMV-seropositive.

The chain recombines TRBV5-1 with TRBJ2-1, with 12 bases identical to TRBD1. CDR1 SGHRS and CDR2 YFSETQ come from the germline V gene. The CDR3 consists of 15 residues. The J segment lost 9 bases and the V segment lost 4 bases, leaving 8 bases of the junction unmatched. The CDR3 nucleotides read TGCGCCAGCAGCGGATCCGGGACAGGGGGCGGTGAGCAGTTCTTC. This sequence encodes CASSGSGTGGGEQFF.

The rearrangement uses TRBV30 and TRBJ2-7; tentative D call: TRBD2 (7 bases). Germline V CDR1 and CDR2: GTSNPN, SVGIG (reference sequence). V was trimmed by 4 bases and J by 9 bases, leaving 13 bases between them. CDR3 size: 11 residues. Here the CDR3 reads CAWTQRGGQYF. In nucleotides, the CDR3 is TGTGCCTGGACCCAGAGGGGGGGGCAGTACTTC.

V is TRBV19 and J is TRBJ2-3; the D is unclear. Deletions cut 5 bases from V and 5 bases from J, with 5 bases between. The germline V gene encodes CDR1 LNHDA and CDR2 SQIVND (reference sequence). The CDR3 totals 11 residues. The CDR3 region is CASSSGDTQYF. The CDR3, as DNA: TGTGCCAGTAGTTCAGGAGATACGCAGTATTTT.

The V call is TRBV7-9, the J call TRBJ2-5; TRBD1 agrees at 11 bases. The ends lost 4 bases at V and 2 bases at J; junction bases unmatched: 15. Germline V CDR1 and CDR2: SEHNR, FQNEAQ (reference sequence). The CDR3 sequence is 19 residues long. The chain's CDR3 is CASSSWTGGGLVVQETQYF. DNA for the CDR3: TGTGCCAGCAGCTCTTGGACAGGGGGCGGATTAGTCGTTCAAGAGACCCAGTACTTC.

V and J are TRBV28 and TRBJ2-2, with 10 bases that match TRBD2. This CDR3 has 15 residues. Per germline, CDR1 MDHEN and CDR2 SYDVKM. After removal of 7 bases from V and 6 bases from J, the junction contained 8 bases not matched to a gene. CDR3 region: CASNLAGVGSGELFF. The CDR3 DNA reads as TGTGCCAGCAACCTAGCGGGAGTAGGCTCCGGGGAGCTGTTTTTT.

The chain is built from TRBV7-3 and TRBJ2-7, with 12 positions matching TRBD2. In germline, CDR1 is SGHTA, CDR2 FQGTGA. The CDR3 covers 15 residues. Germline trimming cut 5 bases from V and 5 bases from J; bases unmatched to any gene: 7. Here the CDR3 reads CASSLSTSGGHEQYF. The CDR3 DNA is TGTGCCAGCAGCCTATCGACTAGCGGGGGACACGAGCAGTACTTC.

J is TRBJ2-3 and V is TRBV30; the D is unclear. V shed 2 bases and J shed 0 bases, with 9 bases lying between them. CDR1 is GTSNPN and CDR2 is SVGIG in the germline V gene (reference sequence). The CDR3 sequence is 14 residues long. The CDR3 sequence is CAWSLSLSTDTQYF. The CDR3, as DNA: TGTGCCTGGAGTTTAAGCCTGAGCACAGATACGCAGTATTTT.

In this sample, this clone turned up a few times. The chain employs TRBV10-3 and TRBJ2-5; tentative D call: TRBD2 (6 bases). Judging by the DNA end, TRBJ2-7 fits better; the J call may be wrong. Germline values: CDR1 ENHRY, CDR2 SYGVKD. This CDR3 has 13 residues. CDR3: CAISRGSSYEQYF. The CDR3, as DNA: TGTGCCATCAGTCGGGGGAGTTCCTACGAGCAGTACTTC.

The chain links TRBV5-1 to TRBJ2-5, with D perhaps matching TRBD2 (7 bases). Trimming pared 5 bases from V and 4 bases from J, leaving 12 bases between. Per germline, CDR1 SGHRS and CDR2 YFSETQ. The CDR3 covers 13 residues. Here the CDR3 reads CASSRGGGETQYF. As DNA, the CDR3 is TGCGCCAGCAGTAGAGGGGGGGGAGAGACCCAGTACTTC.

The chain joins TRBV13 to TRBJ2-6; tentative D call: TRBD2 (6 bases). Germline CDR1 and CDR2: PRHDT and FYEKMQ (reference sequence). The CDR3 runs 15 residues. The V and J ends lost 5 bases and 4 bases respectively, with 12 bases between them. The CDR3 protein is CASSETGVGANVLTF. CDR3 nucleotides: TGTGCCAGCAGCGAAACGGGGGTGGGGGCCAACGTCCTGACTTTC.

The chain joins TRBV11-2 to TRBJ2-3, with 7 positions matching TRBD2. This CDR3 is built from 15 residues. The V gene's germline CDR1 is SGHAT and CDR2 FQNNGV. V trimming: 4 bases; J trimming: 4 bases; junction bases outside the gene matches: 8. The CDR3 DNA is TGTGCCAGCAGCTCCTCAGGCGGGAGCCCAGATACGCAGTATTTT. Translating it yields CASSSSGGSPDTQYF.

The rearrangement uses TRBV9 and TRBJ2-1, with 8 nucleotides matching TRBD2. The CDR3 is 16 residues long. CDR1 is SGDLS and CDR2 is YYNGEE in the germline V gene. With 0 bases clipped from V and 2 bases from J, the junction kept 4 bases outside the gene matches. CDR3 nucleotides: TGTGCCAGCAGCGTAGCTACGGGACTAGCCTACAATGAGCAGTTCTTC. Its protein is CASSVATGLAYNEQFF.

CDR3 region: CASSITPGLAGVTDTQYF. The CDR3 DNA reads as TGTGCCAGCAGCATCACCCCCGGACTAGCGGGAGTAACAGATACGCAGTATTTT. The chain carries TRBV7-9 and TRBJ2-3; 13 nucleotides match TRBD2. Germline CDR1 is SEHNR and CDR2 is FQNEAQ (reference sequence). J lost 3 bases, V lost 5 bases, and 11 bases had no gene match. The CDR3 has 18 amino acids.

This sequence joins TRBV6-1 and TRBJ1-2, with a possible D match to TRBD1 (5 bases). Germline V gene data show CDR1 as MNHNS and CDR2 as SASEGT. There are 17 residues in the CDR3. V lost 6 bases and J lost 4, with 24 bases in between. The CDR3 loop reads CASREPGTFGGIYGYTF. The DNA of the CDR3 is TGTGCCAGCAGGGAACCCGGGACCTTCGGGGGGATCTATGGCTACACCTTC.

The CDR3 DNA reads TGTGCCAGCAGCTACATTTACGAGCAGTACTTC. Its protein is CASSYIYEQYF. The chain couples TRBV5-6 to TRBJ2-7; D uncertain. CDR3 length: 11 residues. Trimming removed 3 bases at V and 4 bases at J, with 5 bases between. Germline CDR1 is SGHDT and CDR2 is YYEEEE.

The chain joins TRBV19 to TRBJ1-1, with D possibly TRBD1 on 5 matching bases. Germline CDR1 LNHDA, CDR2 SQIVND (reference sequence). This CDR3 has 14 residues. Trimming took 7 bases from V and 1 from J, leaving 13 bases between them. CDR3 amino acids: CASTPVGGNTEAFF. DNA of the CDR3: TGTGCCAGTACCCCTGTGGGGGGGAACACTGAAGCTTTCTTT.

The rearrangement uses TRBV28 and TRBJ2-7; 9 positions match TRBD1. The trim removed 4 bases at V and 0 bases at J, leaving 4 bases unmatched. The CDR3 covers 15 residues. Germline lookup yields CDR1 MDHEN and CDR2 SYDVKM. In nucleotides, the CDR3 is TGTGCCAGCAGTTCCGGGACAGGGAGCTCCTACGAGCAGTACTTC. This gives the protein CASSSGTGSSYEQYF.

This clone was counted between two and nine times. The V call is TRBV6-5, the J call TRBJ2-7; 10 bases map to TRBD2. Germline assignment: CDR1 MNHEY and CDR2 SVGAGI. The CDR3 is made up of 15 amino acids. The V segment lost 2 bases and the J segment 2 bases; nucleotides outside the gene matches: 3. CDR3 coding DNA: TGTGCCAGCAGTTACCTAGCGGGAGTTGCCTACGAGCAGTACTTC. As protein: CASSYLAGVAYEQYF.

The chain couples TRBV29-1 to TRBJ1-2; TRBD1 agrees at 10 bases. Germline values: CDR1 SQVTM, CDR2 ANQGSEA. The CDR3 sequence is 14 residues long. Trimming removed 5 bases from V and 1 base from J; junction bases left unmatched: 4. The CDR3 loop is CSVYGTGVNYGYTF. The CDR3 DNA follows: TGCAGCGTTTATGGGACAGGGGTTAACTATGGCTACACCTTC.

This chain uses TRBV6-1 with TRBJ2-3; no definite D call. Trimming took off 3 bases at V and 1 base at J, with 8 bases between the two ends. The CDR3 runs 14 residues. The germline gives CDR1 MNHNS, CDR2 SASEGT. CDR3 loop: CASSEKTRTDTQYF. The CDR3 DNA follows: TGTGCCAGCAGTGAGAAGACACGCACAGATACGCAGTATTTT.

The chain employs TRBV11-2 and TRBJ2-5; 7 bases are shared with TRBD2. This CDR3 is built from 18 residues. CDR1 and CDR2 from the germline V gene are SGHAT and FQNNGV. V was pared by 1 base and J by 1 base, with 12 bases of the junction left unmatched. CDR3 nucleotides: TGTGCCAGCAGCTTAGCGCCCATTACTAGCGCCTCCCAAGAGACCCAGTACTTC. Encoded protein: CASSLAPITSASQETQYF. The full variable domain, completed using reference TRBV11-2 and TRBJ2-5, is EAGVAQSPRYKIIEKRQSVAFWCNPISGHATLYWYQQILGQGPKLLIQFQNNGVVDDSQLPKDRFSAERLKGVDSTLKIQPAKLEDSAVYLCASSLAPITSASQETQYFGPGTRLLVL.

The chain joins TRBV4-3 to TRBJ2-7; 12 bases are a match to TRBD2. The length of the CDR3 is 18 residues. J was trimmed by 0 bases and V by 0 bases; bases with no gene match: 6. The germline V gene has CDR1 LGHNA and CDR2 YSLEER. Here the CDR3 DNA reads TGCGCCAGCAGCCAAGATCGGGAACTAGCGGGAGGCTCCTACGAGCAGTACTTC. Translated, it gives CASSQDRELAGGSYEQYF.

This chain uses TRBV7-3 with TRBJ2-1; D perhaps matches TRBD2 (5 bases). The CDR3 length is 14 residues. CDR1 and CDR2 (germline): SGHTA, FQGTGA. V gave up 0 bases and J gave up 2 bases, with 5 bases separating them. The CDR3: CASSLTSAYNEQFF. Here the CDR3 DNA reads TGTGCCAGCAGCTTAACTAGCGCCTACAATGAGCAGTTCTTC.

This chain connects TRBV30 to TRBJ2-1, with TRBD2 identical over 8 bases. V lost 4 bases, J lost 4 bases, and 9 bases stayed unmatched. Germline V gene sequence: CDR1 GTSNPN, CDR2 SVGIG (reference sequence). This CDR3 comprises 15 residues. Written as DNA, the CDR3 is TGTGCCTGGAACCAGCCCCGGGGGGGATACAATGAGCAGTTCTTC. As protein: CAWNQPRGGYNEQFF.

The chain joins TRBV19 to TRBJ1-2; D possibly corresponds to TRBD1 (6 bases). The CDR3 contains 15 residues. CDR1 and CDR2 from the germline V gene are LNHDA and SQIVND (reference sequence). V was shortened by 5 bases and J by 0 bases, with 13 bases between the two germline ends. Here the CDR3 reads CASSFPRQANYGYTF. The CDR3, as DNA: TGTGCCAGTAGTTTCCCTAGACAGGCTAACTATGGCTACACCTTC.

The chain uses TRBV9 and TRBJ2-5; no clear D gene. The CDR3 has 15 residues. V was cut by 0 bases and J by 1 base, with 10 bases left in between. Germline CDR1 reads SGDLS; CDR2 reads YYNGEE. CDR3 sequence reads: CASSVALAAQETQYF. In DNA form, the CDR3 reads TGTGCCAGCAGCGTAGCCCTGGCGGCCCAAGAGACCCAGTACTTC.

This clone was seen a handful of times. The chain links TRBV30 to TRBJ2-1; 11 positions match TRBD2. The CDR3 is made up of 16 amino acids. V lost 1 base and J lost 5; bases outside the gene matches: 7. Germline assignment: CDR1 GTSNPN and CDR2 SVGIG (reference sequence). CDR3 region: CAWSASGLAVDNEQFF. The CDR3 DNA is TGTGCCTGGAGTGCCTCGGGACTAGCGGTCGACAATGAGCAGTTCTTC. The whole variable domain, remainder taken from reference TRBV30 and TRBJ2-1, is SQTIHQWPATLVQPVGSPLSLECTVEGTSNPNLYWYRQAAGRGLQLLFYSVGIGQISSEVPQNLSASRPQDRQFILSSKKLLLSDSGFYLCAWSASGLAVDNEQFFGPGTRLTVL.

As regards this clone: Germline is not matched at one junction end, which may reflect a read error. The rearrangement uses TRBV7-7 and TRBJ2-7, with 8 bases lining up with TRBD1. Germline V gene lookup returns CDR1 SSHAT and CDR2 FNYEAQ (reference sequence). The CDR3 extends over 15 amino acids. CDR3 region: CASSPVGTGVYEQYF. CDR3 nucleotide sequence: TGTGCTAGCAGCCCCGTCGGGACAGGCGTCTACGAGCAGTACTTC. Full variable domain (remainder filled in from reference TRBV7-7 and TRBJ2-7): GAGVSQSPRYKVTKRGQDVTLRCDPISSHATLYWYQQALGQGPEFLTYFNYEAQPDKSGLPSDRFSAERPEGSISTLTIQRTEQRDSAMYRCASSPVGTGVYEQYFGPGTRLTVT.

In DNA form, the CDR3 reads TGTGCCAGCCACTCCCTAGGGGACACTGAAGCTTTCTTT. Amino acids: CASHSLGDTEAFF. This chain connects TRBV7-9 to TRBJ1-1, with D maybe TRBD1 (5 bases). Germline V gives CDR1 SEHNR, CDR2 FQNEAQ (reference sequence). CDR3 size: 13 residues. Trimming shortened V by 8 bases and J by 3 bases, and 13 bases separated the two germline ends.

In the case of this clone: The junction does not match germline at one end; this may be a read error. This chain joins TRBV2 and TRBJ1-5; 9 bases agree with TRBD1. CDR1 is SNHLY, CDR2 FYNNEI, per germline. CDR3 size: 14 residues. CDR3 residues: CTSSGGQGVQPQHF. The DNA of the CDR3 is TGTACCAGCAGCGGGGGACAGGGCGTCCAGCCCCAGCATTTT.

The chain is built from TRBV9 and TRBJ1-2; weak D call: TRBD1 (6 bases). V was cut by 1 base and J by 6 bases, with 7 bases left in between. Germline CDR1 is SGDLS and CDR2 is YYNGEE. This CDR3 region has 12 residues. The DNA for the CDR3 is TGTGCCAGCAGCGTACCAGGGGATGGCTACACCTTC. Translated: CASSVPGDGYTF.